Below are 8 T cell receptor beta chains sequenced from a single sample in a study of Graves' ophthalmopathy and Graves' hyperthyroidism. As the template, RNA transcripts were used to amplify TCR beta CDR3 regions. Second-round multiplex PCR followed a first-round RT-PCR using HTBI primers. TCRdb fed the multiplex PCR reads into MiXCR, producing one record per CDR3 protein. The profile shows under 350,000 distinct CDR3 sequences, around a sixth of them singletons. The sample consisted of peripheral blood. These receptors originate from an adult man with Graves' ophthalmopathy.

There are many counts of this clonotype. The rearrangement uses TRBV6-2 or TRBV6-3 and TRBJ2-5; no reliable D call. The CDR3 is 14 amino acids. V was trimmed by 8 bases and J by 4 bases, leaving 17 bases between them. The germline CDR1 and CDR2 sequences are MNHEY and SVGEGT. CDR3 loop: CASGNRTGRETQYF. CDR3 bases: TGTGCCAGCGGCAATAGGACCGGCCGAGAGACCCAGTACTTC.

The CDR3 region is CASSFGSTEQYF. The CDR3 bases are TGTGCCAGCAGCTTCGGGTCCACCGAGCAGTACTTC. This rearrangement joins TRBV7-2 to TRBJ2-7; D is undetermined. Germline V gene sequence: CDR1 SGHTA, CDR2 FQGNSA. V was trimmed by 3 bases and J by 6 bases, leaving 9 bases between them. CDR3 length: 12 amino acids.

This clonotype was picked up a small number of times. A much larger clone is a single base away; this may be a read error. J is TRBJ1-2 and V is TRBV29-1; a weak D match, TRBD1 (5 bases). The CDR3 covers 16 residues. Germline CDR1 is SQVTM and CDR2 is ANQGSEA. CDR3 amino acids: CSAEDSGRGTRYGYTF. In nucleotides, the CDR3 is TGCAGCGCTGAAGATAGTGGCAGAGGGACGCGATATGGCTACACCTTC. The full variable domain, in which reference TRBV29-1 and TRBJ1-2 provide the parts outside the CDR3, is SAVISQKPSRDICQRGTSLTIQCQVDSQVTMMFWYRQQPGQSLTLIATANQGSEATYESGFVIDKFPISRPNLTFSTLTVSNMSPEDSSIYLCSAEDSGRGTRYGYTFGSGTRLTVV.

This clonotype was detected a few times. This chain joins TRBV11-1 and TRBJ1-3, with D maybe TRBD1 (6 bases). Trimming removed 5 bases at V and 1 base at J, with 24 bases between. CDR3 length: 19 amino acids. In germline, CDR1 is SGHAT, CDR2 FQDESV (reference sequence). CDR3 in DNA: TGTGCCAGCAGCGTTAGGGGGGGAAAACTCTCCCCTTCTGGAAACACCATATATTTT. Amino acids: CASSVRGGKLSPSGNTIYF.

This clonotype was picked up many times. CDR3 loop: CATTQGTGELFF. The CDR3, as DNA: TGTGCCACCACACAGGGTACCGGGGAGCTGTTTTTT. The chain recombines TRBV15 with TRBJ2-2; TRBD1 is a possible D gene (6 bases). The CDR3 consists of 12 residues. Trimming left V 7 bases short and J 5 bases short, with 8 bases between. Germline CDR1 LNHNV, CDR2 YYDKDF (reference sequence).

Ten or more counts support this clonotype. This chain links TRBV19 with TRBJ2-7, with 7 bases aligning to TRBD1. V dropped 3 bases and J dropped 4; count of bases not matched to a gene: 9. The CDR3 spans 15 residues. Looked up from germline, CDR1 is LNHDA and CDR2 is SQIVND (reference sequence). The CDR3 spells CASSITGDRVYEQYF. In DNA, the CDR3 is TGTGCCAGTAGTATTACTGGCGACAGGGTGTACGAGCAGTACTTC.

This clonotype showed up many times. The V gene is TRBV20-1, the J gene TRBJ2-7, with TRBD1 matching over 8 bases. The germline gives CDR1 DFQATT, CDR2 SNEGSKA (reference sequence). With 6 bases clipped from V and 0 bases from J, the junction kept 7 bases outside the gene matches. The CDR3 has 14 residues. CDR3 amino acids: CSAPRTGSSYEQYF. Here the CDR3 DNA reads TGCAGTGCGCCCCGGACAGGGAGCTCCTACGAGCAGTACTTC.

This clonotype was observed at least ten times. The J gene is TRBJ1-1, the V gene TRBV30; the D is unclear. This CDR3 has 13 residues. The germline V gene has CDR1 GTSNPN and CDR2 SVGIG (reference sequence). V shed 3 bases and J shed 1 base, with 9 bases lying between them. Here the CDR3 DNA reads TGTGCCTGGAGGTTCCCGCAGAACACTGAAGCTTTCTTT. This encodes CAWRFPQNTEAFF.